The T cell receptor beta chain under discussion was sequenced for a study of T cells in Graves' hyperthyroidism and ophthalmopathy. Study outcomes and limitations: Among clonotypes expanded in thyroid above 0.001, most were also found in blood.

Graves' hyperthyroidism qualified as stable when ophthalmopathy did not progress within 18 months. Germline loops: CDR1 SGHAT, CDR2 FQNNGV. The CDR3 is 15 amino acids. Trimming shortened V by 1 base and J by 4 bases, and 13 bases separated the two germline ends. In this sample, this clonotype turned up many times. Its antigen remains unidentified. Authors of the study amplified TCR beta CDR3 regions from RNA transcripts. When the TCR CDR3 underwent first-round RT-PCR, the HTBI primer set was used. TCRdb independently ran MiXCR on the multiplex PCR reads; one entry per CDR3 protein. The sample contains 200,000 to 250,000 distinct CDR3 sequences, about 16% of which appear only once.

The receptor's source is a man aged 35 to 55 with Graves' hyperthyroidism. The gene calls are TRBV11-2 and TRBJ1-2; D perhaps matches TRBD1 (5 bases). The sample consisted of blood. The CDR3 region has the DNA TGTGCCAGCAGCTTAGGAGGGCCAGGGATCTATGGCTACACCTTC. This encodes CASSLGGPGIYGYTF.